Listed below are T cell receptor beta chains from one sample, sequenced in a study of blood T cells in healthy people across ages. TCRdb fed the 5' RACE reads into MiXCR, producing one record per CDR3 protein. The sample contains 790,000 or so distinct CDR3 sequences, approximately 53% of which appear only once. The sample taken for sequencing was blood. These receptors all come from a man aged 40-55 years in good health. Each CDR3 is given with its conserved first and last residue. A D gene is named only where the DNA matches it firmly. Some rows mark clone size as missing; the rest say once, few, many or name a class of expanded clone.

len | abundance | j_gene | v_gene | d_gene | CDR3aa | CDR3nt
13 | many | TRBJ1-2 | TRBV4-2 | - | CASSLGGREGYTF | TGTGCCAGCAGCCTCGGGGGGCGCGAGGGCTACACCTTC
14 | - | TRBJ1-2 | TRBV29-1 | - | CSGGGTGANYGYTF | TGCAGCGGTGGTGGGACGGGGGCTAACTATGGCTACACCTTC
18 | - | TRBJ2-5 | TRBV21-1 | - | CASSSLRKKTGTGETQYF | TGTGCCAGCAGCAGCCTGAGAAAAAAAACAGGTACTGGGGAGACCCAGTACTTC
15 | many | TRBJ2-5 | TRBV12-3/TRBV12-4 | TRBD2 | CASSSGGTYQETQYF | TGTGCCAGCAGCTCGGGGGGAACGTACCAAGAGACCCAGTACTTC
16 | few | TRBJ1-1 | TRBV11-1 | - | CASSLRPGNLNTEAFF | TGTGCCAGCAGCTTAAGGCCAGGGAACCTGAACACTGAAGCTTTCTTT
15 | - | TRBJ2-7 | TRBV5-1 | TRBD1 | CASSAGTGIPYEQYF | TGCGCCAGCAGCGCCGGGACAGGGATACCCTACGAGCAGTACTTC
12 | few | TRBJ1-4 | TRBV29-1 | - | CSAGQQNEKLFF | TGCAGCGCGGGACAACAAAATGAAAAACTGTTTTTT
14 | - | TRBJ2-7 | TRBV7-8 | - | CASSSRRSSYEQYF | TGTGCCAGCAGCTCCCGAAGGAGCTCCTACGAGCAGTACTTC
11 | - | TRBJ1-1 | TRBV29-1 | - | CSAGVGTEAFF | TGCAGCGCTGGGGTGGGCACTGAAGCTTTCTTT
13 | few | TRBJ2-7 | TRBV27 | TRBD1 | CASSGQGMDGQYF | TGTGCCAGCAGCGGACAGGGGATGGATGGGCAGTACTTC
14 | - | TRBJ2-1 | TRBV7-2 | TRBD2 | CACSSSGVGNEQFF | TGTGCCTGCAGTTCTAGCGGAGTCGGCAATGAGCAGTTCTTC
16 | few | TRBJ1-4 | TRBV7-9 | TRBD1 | CASSLADRAFNEKLFF | TGTGCCAGCAGCTTAGCCGACAGGGCTTTTAATGAAAAACTGTTTTTT
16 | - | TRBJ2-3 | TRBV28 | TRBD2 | CASSWLSGGGTDTQYF | TGTGCCAGCAGTTGGTTAAGCGGGGGGGGCACAGATACGCAGTATTTT
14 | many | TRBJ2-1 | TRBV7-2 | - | CASSPRLVGDEQFF | TGTGCCAGCAGCCCCCGACTAGTGGGCGATGAGCAGTTCTTC
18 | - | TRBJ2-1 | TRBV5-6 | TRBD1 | CASSFTGGGQGSRNEQFF | TGTGCCAGCAGCTTTACTGGCGGAGGACAGGGTTCTCGAAATGAGCAGTTCTTC
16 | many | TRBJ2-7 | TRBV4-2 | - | CASSQDHDSGSYEQYF | TGTGCCAGCAGCCAGGACCATGACTCGGGTTCCTACGAGCAGTACTTC
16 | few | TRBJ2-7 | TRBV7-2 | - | CASSSGLLMSRYEQYF | TGTGCCAGCAGTTCTGGACTTCTAATGTCTCGCTACGAGCAGTACTTC